The text below deals with one T cell receptor (beta chain). Its specificity is not known. The data were produced by immunoSEQ multiplex PCR, yet TCRdb's version contains in-frame clones alone and is incomplete. Among tens of thousands of clones listed, roughly 94% were seen once. This record belongs to a study of cytomegalovirus exposure and HLA in healthy donors. Study outcomes and limitations: As was reported, the classifier diagnosed cytomegalovirus status with high specificity and sensitivity.

The CDR3 is made up of 16 amino acids. Trimming stripped 2 bases from V and 4 bases from J, with 14 bases between. Germline V gene data show CDR1 as SGHDN and CDR2 as FVKESK. Sequencing was performed on PBMCs. The gene calls are TRBV14 and TRBJ2-2; tentatively, D is TRBD2 (6 bases). This clonotype was sampled from a woman between 18 and 29 years old in good health and CMV-seronegative. Written as DNA, the CDR3 is TGTGCCAGCAGCCAAACCCGGGACTCGAGCACCGGGGAGCTGTTTTTT. Protein: CASSQTRDSSTGELFF.